The 2 T cell receptor beta chains below come from one sample, sequenced in a study of blood T cell repertoires in COVID-19. Profiling relied on immunoSEQ multiplex PCR, and the TCRdb table lists in-frame clones only, not all of them. The sample comprises around 350,000 clones, about 87% of which are singletons, and 3% rests with the top ten. The sample taken for sequencing was peripheral blood. All receptors derive from a human donor in a cohort sampled during active COVID-19.

V gene TRBV5-1 combines with J gene TRBJ2-5; possibly TRBD2 for D (6 bases). The germline CDR1 and CDR2 sequences are SGHRS and YFSETQ. V dropped 2 bases and J dropped 0 bases, with 8 bases sitting between them. CDR3 length: 14 amino acids. The CDR3 bases are TGCGCCAGCAGCTTTCGGGGGAACCAAGAGACCCAGTACTTC. As protein: CASSFRGNQETQYF. Drawing the rest from reference TRBV5-1 and TRBJ2-5, the complete variable domain is KAGVTQTPRYLIKTRGQQVTLSCSPISGHRSVSWYQQTPGQGLQFLFEYFSETQRNKGNFPGRFSGRQFSNSRSEMNVSTLELGDSALYLCASSFRGNQETQYFGPGTRLLVL.

The gene calls are TRBV7-9 and TRBJ1-3, with D uncertain. Between the trimmed V and J ends, which lost 3 bases and 0 bases, there was a span of 6 bases. Germline CDR1 and CDR2: SEHNR and FQNEAQ (reference sequence). CDR3 length: 14 amino acids. The CDR3 loop reads CASSFRYSGNTIYF. The CDR3 nucleotides are TGTGCCAGCAGCTTTCGCTACTCTGGAAACACCATATATTTT.